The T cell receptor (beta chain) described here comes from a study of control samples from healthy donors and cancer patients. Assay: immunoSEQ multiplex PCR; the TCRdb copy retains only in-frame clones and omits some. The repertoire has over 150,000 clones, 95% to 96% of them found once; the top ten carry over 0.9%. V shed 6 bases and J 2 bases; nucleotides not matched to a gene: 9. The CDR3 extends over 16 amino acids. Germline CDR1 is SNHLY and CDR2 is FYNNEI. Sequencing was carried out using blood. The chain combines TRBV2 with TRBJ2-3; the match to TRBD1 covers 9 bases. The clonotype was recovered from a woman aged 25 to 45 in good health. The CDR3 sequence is CASRRDRAPPTDTQYF. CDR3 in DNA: TGTGCCAGCAGACGGGACAGGGCACCCCCCACAGATACGCAGTATTTT.